This entry is about one T cell receptor (beta chain). Assay used: immunoSEQ multiplex PCR; TCRdb lists only in-frame clones, some missing. The table lists around 83,000 clones, approximately 93% of them singletons, with under 0.3% in the top ten. V shed 5 bases and J 4 bases; nucleotides not matched to a gene: 4. Germline V lookup: CDR1 LGHNA, CDR2 YNFKEQ. This CDR3 spans 15 amino acids. This sample is drawn from a study of technical replicates of blood from a few donors. Specimen: T cells isolated from PBMCs. The origin of this receptor is a human donor in good health. The chain uses TRBV4-2 and TRBJ1-3; 11 bases fit TRBD1. This chain's CDR3 is CASSGQGAVGNTIYF. The CDR3 region has the DNA TGTGCCAGCAGCGGACAGGGGGCGGTAGGAAACACCATATATTTT.